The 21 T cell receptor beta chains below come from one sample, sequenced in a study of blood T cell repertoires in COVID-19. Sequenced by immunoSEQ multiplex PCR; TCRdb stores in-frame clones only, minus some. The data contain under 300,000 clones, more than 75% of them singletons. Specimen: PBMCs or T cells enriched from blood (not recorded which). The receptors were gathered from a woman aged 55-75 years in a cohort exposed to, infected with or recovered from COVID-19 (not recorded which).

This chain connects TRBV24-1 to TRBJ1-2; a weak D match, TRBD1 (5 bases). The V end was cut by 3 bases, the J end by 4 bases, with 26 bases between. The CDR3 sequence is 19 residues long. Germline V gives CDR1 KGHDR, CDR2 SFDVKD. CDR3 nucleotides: TGTGCCACCAGTGATCCCATTCGGAGGGACGGATGGCGCGGCTATGGCTACACCTTC. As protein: CATSDPIRRDGWRGYGYTF.

The CDR3 reads CASSFGGHANQPQHF. In DNA form, the CDR3 reads TGTGCCAGCAGCTTTGGGGGCCATGCCAATCAGCCCCAGCATTTT. V and J are TRBV5-6 and TRBJ1-5; D is perhaps TRBD1 (6 bases). Germline V gives CDR1 SGHDT, CDR2 YYEEEE. V lost 2 bases and J lost 3, with 12 bases in between. This CDR3 spans 15 amino acids. Together with reference TRBV5-6 and TRBJ1-5, the CDR3 gives the full variable domain: DAGVTQSPTHLIKTRGQQVTLRCSPKSGHDTVSWYQQALGQGPQFIFQYYEEEERQRGNFPDRFSGHQFPNYSSELNVNALLLGDSALYLCASSFGGHANQPQHFGDGTRLSIL.

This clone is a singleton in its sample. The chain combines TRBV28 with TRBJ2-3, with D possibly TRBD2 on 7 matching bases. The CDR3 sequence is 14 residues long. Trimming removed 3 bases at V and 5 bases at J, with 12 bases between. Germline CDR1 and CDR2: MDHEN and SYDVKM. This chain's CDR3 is CASSFRRGGDTQYF. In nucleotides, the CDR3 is TGTGCCAGCAGTTTTCGTAGGGGGGGAGATACGCAGTATTTT.

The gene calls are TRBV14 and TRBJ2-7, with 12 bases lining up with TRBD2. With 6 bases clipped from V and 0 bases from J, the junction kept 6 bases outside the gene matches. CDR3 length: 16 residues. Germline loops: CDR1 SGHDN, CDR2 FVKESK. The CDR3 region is CASSLTSGSFSYEQYF. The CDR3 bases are TGTGCCAGCAGTCTGACTAGCGGGAGTTTCTCCTACGAGCAGTACTTC. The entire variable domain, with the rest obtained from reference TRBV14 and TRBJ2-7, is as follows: EAGVTQFPSHSVIEKGQTVTLRCDPISGHDNLYWYRRVMGKEIKFLLHFVKESKQDESGMPNNRFLAERTGGTYSTLKVQPAELEDSGVYFCASSLTSGSFSYEQYFGPGTRLTVT.

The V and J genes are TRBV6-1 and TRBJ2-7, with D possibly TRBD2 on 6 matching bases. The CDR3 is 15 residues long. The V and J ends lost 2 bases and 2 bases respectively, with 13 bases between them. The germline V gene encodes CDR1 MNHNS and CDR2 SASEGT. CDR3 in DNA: TGTGCCAGCAGTGAATTTGGGGGAGGACCCTACGAGCAGTACTTC. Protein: CASSEFGGGPYEQYF.

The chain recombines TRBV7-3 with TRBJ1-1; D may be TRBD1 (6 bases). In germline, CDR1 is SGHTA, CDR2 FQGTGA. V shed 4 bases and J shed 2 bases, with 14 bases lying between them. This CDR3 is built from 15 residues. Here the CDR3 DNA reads TGTGCCAGCAGCTCAAGCGGGACATCCAACACTGAAGCTTTCTTT. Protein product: CASSSSGTSNTEAFF.

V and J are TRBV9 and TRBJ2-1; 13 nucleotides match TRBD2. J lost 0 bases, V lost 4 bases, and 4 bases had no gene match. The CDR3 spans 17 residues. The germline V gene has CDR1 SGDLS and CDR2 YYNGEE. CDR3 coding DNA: TGTGCCAGCAGCTTTCGGACTAGCGGGGGCTCCTACAATGAGCAGTTCTTC. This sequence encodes CASSFRTSGGSYNEQFF.

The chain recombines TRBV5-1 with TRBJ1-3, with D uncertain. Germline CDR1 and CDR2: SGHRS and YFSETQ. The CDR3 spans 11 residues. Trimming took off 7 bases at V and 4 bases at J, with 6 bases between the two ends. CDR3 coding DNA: TGCGCCAGCCGAGAGGGAAACACCATATATTTT. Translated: CASREGNTIYF.

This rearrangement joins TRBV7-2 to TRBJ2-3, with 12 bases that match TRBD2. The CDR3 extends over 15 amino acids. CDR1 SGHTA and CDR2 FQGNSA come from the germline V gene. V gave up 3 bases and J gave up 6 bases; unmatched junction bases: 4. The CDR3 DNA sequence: TGTGCCAGCAGCTTGACTAGCGGGAGTCCTGATACGCAGTATTTT. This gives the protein CASSLTSGSPDTQYF.

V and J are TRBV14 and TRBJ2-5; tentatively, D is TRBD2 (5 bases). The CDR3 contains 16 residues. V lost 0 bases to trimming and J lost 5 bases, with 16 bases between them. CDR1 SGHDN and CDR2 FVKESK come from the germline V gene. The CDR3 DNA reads TGTGCCAGCAGCCAAGATGTAGGGCCTTCGGGGGAGACCCAGTACTTC. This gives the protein CASSQDVGPSGETQYF.

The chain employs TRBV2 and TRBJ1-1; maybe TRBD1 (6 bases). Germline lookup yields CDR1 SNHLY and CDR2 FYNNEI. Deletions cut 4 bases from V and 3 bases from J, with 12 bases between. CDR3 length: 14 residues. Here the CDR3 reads CASSARGGDTEAFF. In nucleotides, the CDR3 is TGTGCCAGCAGTGCTAGGGGGGGAGACACTGAAGCTTTCTTT.

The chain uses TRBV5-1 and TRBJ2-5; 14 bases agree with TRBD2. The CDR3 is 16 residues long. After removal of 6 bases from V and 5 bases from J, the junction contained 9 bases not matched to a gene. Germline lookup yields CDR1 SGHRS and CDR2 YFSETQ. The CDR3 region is CASNLGLAGVGETQYF. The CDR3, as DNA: TGCGCCAGCAACCTGGGACTAGCGGGAGTGGGGGAGACCCAGTACTTC.

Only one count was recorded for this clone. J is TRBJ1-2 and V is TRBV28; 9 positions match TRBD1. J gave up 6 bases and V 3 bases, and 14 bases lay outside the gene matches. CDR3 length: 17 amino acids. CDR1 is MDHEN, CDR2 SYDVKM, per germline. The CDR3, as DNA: TGTGCCAGCAGTTTTTGGGCCGTGGGACAGGGAGGCGATGGCTACACCTTC. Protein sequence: CASSFWAVGQGGDGYTF.

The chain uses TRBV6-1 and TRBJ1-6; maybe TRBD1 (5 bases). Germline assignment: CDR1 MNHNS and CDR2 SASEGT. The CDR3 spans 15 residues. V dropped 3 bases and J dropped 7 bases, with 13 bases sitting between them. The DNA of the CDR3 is TGTGCCAGCAGTGAGATCATCCGGGGGAATTCACCCCTCCACTTT. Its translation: CASSEIIRGNSPLHF.

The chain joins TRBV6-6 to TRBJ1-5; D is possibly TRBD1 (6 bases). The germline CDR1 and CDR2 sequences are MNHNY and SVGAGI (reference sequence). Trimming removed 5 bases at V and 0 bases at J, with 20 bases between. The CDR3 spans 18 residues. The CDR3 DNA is TGTGCCAGCAGTCCCTCATCCGGGACACTTTATAGCAATCAGCCCCAGCATTTT. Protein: CASSPSSGTLYSNQPQHF.

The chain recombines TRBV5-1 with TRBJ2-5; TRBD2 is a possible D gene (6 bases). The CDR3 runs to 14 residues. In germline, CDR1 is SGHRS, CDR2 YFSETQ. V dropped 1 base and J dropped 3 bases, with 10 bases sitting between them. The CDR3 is CASSLSTGEETQYF. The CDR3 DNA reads TGCGCCAGCAGCTTGTCGACGGGAGAAGAGACCCAGTACTTC.

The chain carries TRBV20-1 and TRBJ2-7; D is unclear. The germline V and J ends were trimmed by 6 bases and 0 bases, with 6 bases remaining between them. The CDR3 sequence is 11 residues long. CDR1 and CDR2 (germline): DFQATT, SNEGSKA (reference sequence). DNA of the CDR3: TGCAGTGCGGAGAGCTCCTACGAGCAGTACTTC. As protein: CSAESSYEQYF.

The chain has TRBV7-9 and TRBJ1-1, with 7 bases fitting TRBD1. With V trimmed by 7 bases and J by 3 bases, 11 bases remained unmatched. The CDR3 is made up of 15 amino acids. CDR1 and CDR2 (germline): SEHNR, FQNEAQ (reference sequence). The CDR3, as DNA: TGTGCCAGCACCGAGACAGGGAAGGGGGACACTGAAGCTTTCTTT. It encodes CASTETGKGDTEAFF.

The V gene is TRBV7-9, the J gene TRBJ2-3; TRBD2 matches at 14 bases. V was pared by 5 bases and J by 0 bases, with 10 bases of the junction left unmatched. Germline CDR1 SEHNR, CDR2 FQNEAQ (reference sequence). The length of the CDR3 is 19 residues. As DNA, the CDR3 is TGTGCCAGCAGCCAGGGACTAGCGGGAGTTTGGGGCAGCACAGATACGCAGTATTTT. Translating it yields CASSQGLAGVWGSTDTQYF.

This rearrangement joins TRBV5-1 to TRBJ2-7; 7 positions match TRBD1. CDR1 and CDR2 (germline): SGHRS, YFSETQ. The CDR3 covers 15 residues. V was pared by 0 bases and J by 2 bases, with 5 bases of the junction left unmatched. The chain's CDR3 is CASSLAGTATYEQYF. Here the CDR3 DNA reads TGCGCCAGCAGCTTGGCCGGGACAGCTACCTACGAGCAGTACTTC.

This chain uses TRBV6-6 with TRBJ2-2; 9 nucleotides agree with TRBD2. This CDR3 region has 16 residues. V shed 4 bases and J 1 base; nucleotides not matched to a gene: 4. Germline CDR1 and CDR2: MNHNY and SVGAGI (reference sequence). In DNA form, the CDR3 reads TGTGCCAGCAGTTCCCGACTAGCGGAGAACACCGGGGAGCTGTTTTTT. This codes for CASSSRLAENTGELFF.